These T cell receptor beta chains were read from a single sample in a study of cytomegalovirus exposure and HLA in healthy donors. Sequencing was performed with immunoSEQ multiplex PCR; in TCRdb, only in-frame clones are kept and a portion is missing. The repertoire holds about 180,000 clones, with 70% to 80% as singletons. Specimen: PBMCs. Receptor source: a woman aged 60-75 years in good health and CMV-seropositive. The CDR3 runs from the conserved cysteine through the conserved F or W. D genes are given only for firm matches. Not all rows give a size; the values are once, few, many and, for expanded clones, a class.

V gene	D gene	J gene	clone size	CDR3 DNA	CDR3 protein
TRBV28	TRBD2	TRBJ2-7	-	TGTGCCAGCACCCCTGGGACTAGCGGGTACGAGCAGTACTTC	CASTPGTSGYEQYF
TRBV2	-	TRBJ1-2	-	TGTGCCAGCACTCCGGGTCTGGGCTATGGCTACACCTTC	CASTPGLGYGYTF
TRBV4-3	TRBD1	TRBJ1-2	once	TGCGCCAGCAGCCAAGTTGAACAGGGGGCCGGCTACACCTTC	CASSQVEQGAGYTF
TRBV28	TRBD2	TRBJ2-5	-	TGTGCCAGCAGTAAACATCGACTAGCGGGAGGGGAGACCCAGTACTTC	CASSKHRLAGGETQYF
TRBV6-5	-	TRBJ1-3	-	TGTGCCAGCAGTTACTCGAGGTGGTTGTCTGGAAACACCATATATTTT	CASSYSRWLSGNTIYF
TRBV5-5	TRBD2	TRBJ2-3	-	TGTGCCAGCAGCTTGGGGTCTAGCGGGACGGATACGCAGTATTTT	CASSLGSSGTDTQYF
TRBV9	-	TRBJ1-5	-	TGTGCCAGCAGCGTAGCCGGGGTACAGCCCCAGCATTTT	CASSVAGVQPQHF
TRBV2	-	TRBJ1-3	-	TGTGCCAGCAGTGATGGGCAACTCTCTGGAAACACCATATATTTT	CASSDGQLSGNTIYF
TRBV7-8	-	TRBJ1-1	-	TGTGCCAGCAGCTTAGCAAGTCAGGTGAACACTGAAGCTTTCTTT	CASSLASQVNTEAFF
TRBV7-2	-	TRBJ2-2	-	TGTGCCAGCAGCCTGTCTAAGCGGCGAGGCACCGGGGAGCTGTTTTTT	CASSLSKRRGTGELFF
TRBV28	-	TRBJ2-7	-	TGTGCCAGCAGCCTACCCCGCGGGGTTGGGGCAAACGAGCAGTACTTC	CASSLPRGVGANEQYF
TRBV9	TRBD2	TRBJ2-5	-	TGTGCCAGCAGCACGGGACTAGCGGGAGGGTCCGGAGAGACCCAGTACTTC	CASSTGLAGGSGETQYF
TRBV9	TRBD1	TRBJ2-7	-	TGTGCCAGCAGCTTCGGACAGGGGGTTTCTTACGAGCAGTACTTC	CASSFGQGVSYEQYF
TRBV10-3	-	TRBJ1-2	-	TGTGCCATCAGTGAGTCTGGGGGCGCTGGCTATGGCTACACCTTC	CAISESGGAGYGYTF
TRBV6-6	-	TRBJ1-3	-	TGTGCCAGCAGACATTCGGGGGGCAGTGGAAACACCATATATTTT	CASRHSGGSGNTIYF
TRBV9	-	TRBJ2-5	few	TGTGCCAGCAGCGTAGGTTGGGAGATTGGGGAGACCCAGTACTTC	CASSVGWEIGETQYF
TRBV30	TRBD2	TRBJ2-7	-	TGTGCCTGGCTTAGACTAGCGGGAAGCTACGAGCAGTACTTC	CAWLRLAGSYEQYF
TRBV25-1	-	TRBJ2-5	-	TGTGCCAGCAGTGAATGGGGGGTAGAGACCCAGTACTTC	CASSEWGVETQYF
TRBV5-6	-	TRBJ1-2	once	TGTGCCAGCAGCTTCCGCGGGGGGTTCTATGGCTACACCTTC	CASSFRGGFYGYTF
TRBV7-8	-	TRBJ2-5	-	TGTGCCAGCAGCTTATATCCGGAGCAAGAGACCCAGTACTTC	CASSLYPEQETQYF
TRBV5-4	TRBD1	TRBJ1-5	few	TGTGCCAGCAGCTTGGGACAGGGTAGCAATCAGCCCCAGCATTTT	CASSLGQGSNQPQHF
TRBV4-1	-	TRBJ1-6	-	TGCGCCAGCAGTCAGCGGACGAGGGGAGGCCCCAATTCACCCCTCCACTTT	CASSQRTRGGPNSPLHF
TRBV6-5	-	TRBJ2-7	-	TGTGCCAGCACTCGGGGTAGCGGATACGAGCAGTACTTC	CASTRGSGYEQYF
TRBV27	TRBD1	TRBJ2-7	once	TGTGCCAGCAGTCTTCGACAGGGGAGTTACGAGCAGTACTTC	CASSLRQGSYEQYF
TRBV9	-	TRBJ2-3	-	TGTGCCAGCGGCCTCCAGATTGCAGATACGCAGTATTTT	CASGLQIADTQYF
TRBV5-4	-	TRBJ1-1	-	TGTGCCAGCAGCCCCCGACAGGCCATGAACACTGAAGCTTTCTTT	CASSPRQAMNTEAFF
TRBV28	-	TRBJ2-7	-	TGTGCCACCCGACTCCAGGGTGCCATATACGAGCAGTACTTC	CATRLQGAIYEQYF
TRBV19	TRBD1	TRBJ2-6	-	TGTGCCAGTAGACCTGGGACAGGGACTGGGGCCAACGTCCTGACTTTC	CASRPGTGTGANVLTF
TRBV7-2	-	TRBJ2-1	-	TGTGCCAGCAGCTCCTTCACAGAGCAGTTCTTC	CASSSFTEQFF
TRBV6-5	-	TRBJ1-1	-	TGTGCCAGCAGTGATCGGGGGTTAACTGAAGCTTTCTTT	CASSDRGLTEAFF
TRBV6-1	-	TRBJ1-6	-	TGTGCCAGCTGCGGAGGGGAGGCCTATAATTCACCCCTCCACTTT	CASCGGEAYNSPLHF
TRBV5-1	-	TRBJ2-1	few	TGCGCCAGCAGCTTTCAGTTTTCCCCCAATGAGCAGTTCTTC	CASSFQFSPNEQFF
TRBV19	-	TRBJ1-1	-	TGTGCCAGTAGTATTACTACAGGGATGAACACTGAAGCTTTCTTT	CASSITTGMNTEAFF
TRBV13	-	TRBJ1-4	few	TGTGCCAGCAGCTTAGAGACAGAAAATAATGAAAAACTGTTTTTT	CASSLETENNEKLFF
TRBV4-1	-	TRBJ1-6	-	TGCGCCAGCAGCCAAGAAGGAGGGCGCGGGACACCCCTCCACTTT	CASSQEGGRGTPLHF
TRBV25-1	-	TRBJ2-7	-	TGTGCCAGCAGTGACCCCAGGGAACCTTATTCCTACGAGCAGTACTTC	CASSDPREPYSYEQYF
TRBV5-1	-	TRBJ1-5	-	TGCGCCAGCAGCCCGTCTCCGGGGGTGGGTCAGCCCCAGCATTTT	CASSPSPGVGQPQHF
TRBV14	-	TRBJ2-7	-	TGTGCCAGCAGCCAAGATCCGGACTTC	CASSQDPDF
TRBV5-4	-	TRBJ1-3	few	TGTGCCAGCAGCACCGAAGCAGGGTCTGGAAACACCATATATTTT	CASSTEAGSGNTIYF
TRBV20-1	-	TRBJ2-7	-	TGCAGTGCTAGGTCGCGCTCCGAGCAGTACTTC	CSARSRSEQYF
TRBV7-2	TRBD1	TRBJ2-1	few	TGTGCCAGCAGCTTAGCCGGGTGGCAGGGGGCGAATGAGCAGTTCTTC	CASSLAGWQGANEQFF
TRBV27	TRBD1	TRBJ2-7	-	TGTGCCAGCAGACTGGGACAGAATATCCACGAGCAGTACTTC	CASRLGQNIHEQYF
TRBV7-3	-	TRBJ2-5	-	TGTGCCAGCAGCCTCGACAGGTTGGAGACCCAGTACTTC	CASSLDRLETQYF
TRBV10-3	-	TRBJ2-7	-	TGTGCCATCAGTGAGAGGGGGAGTGCCTCCTACGAGCAGTACTTC	CAISERGSASYEQYF
TRBV7-8	-	TRBJ1-2	-	TGTGCCAGCAGCTCCCCGGGAGGCGGGTGGGATGGCTACACCTTC	CASSSPGGGWDGYTF
TRBV28	TRBD1	TRBJ2-5	-	TGTGCCAGCAGGGCTCCGGGACAGGGTCAAGAGACCCAGTACTTC	CASRAPGQGQETQYF
TRBV5-1	-	TRBJ1-1	-	TGCGCCAGCAGCACGGACAGATACACTGAAGCTTTCTTT	CASSTDRYTEAFF
TRBV7-7	-	TRBJ1-3	once	TGTGCTAGCAGCTACGGGACTGCTTCTGGAAACACCATATATTTT	CASSYGTASGNTIYF
TRBV4-3	-	TRBJ1-2	few	TGCGCCAGCAGCCAAGCCCTCCACAGGGCCATCGATGGCTACACCTTC	CASSQALHRAIDGYTF
TRBV11-2	TRBD2	TRBJ2-7	-	TGTGCCAGCAGCCAGGCTAGCGGCAACTACGAGCAGTACTTC	CASSQASGNYEQYF
TRBV7-2	TRBD1	TRBJ1-5	-	TGTGCCAGCAGCCCACAGGGGCACGGTCAGCCCCAGCATTTT	CASSPQGHGQPQHF
TRBV14	TRBD1	TRBJ2-5	-	TGTGCCAGCGAACAGGGGCATGCCCAAGAGACCCAGTACTTC	CASEQGHAQETQYF
TRBV29-1	TRBD2	TRBJ2-7	once	TGCAGCGTCTCGCGGGGGGCTAGCGAGCAGTACTTC	CSVSRGASEQYF
TRBV4-2	-	TRBJ2-5	-	TGTGCCAGCAGCTTGGCGGGCAAGACCCAGTACTTC	CASSLAGKTQYF
TRBV25-1	-	TRBJ1-3	few	TGTGCCAGCAGTGAACCGGTCGGGGGGACTGCGGGAAACACCATATATTTT	CASSEPVGGTAGNTIYF
TRBV15	-	TRBJ1-3	-	TGTGCCACCAGCAGAGATCGACGAGGGAGTGGAAACACCATATATTTT	CATSRDRRGSGNTIYF
TRBV6-6	TRBD1	TRBJ2-3	few	TGTGCCAGCAGTCCGGGACAGTTTTTCACAGATACGCAGTATTTT	CASSPGQFFTDTQYF
TRBV7-2	TRBD2	TRBJ2-3	-	TGTGCCCACACTGCGGGGGGCTGGGAAGATACGCAGTATTTT	CAHTAGGWEDTQYF
TRBV5-4	-	TRBJ1-1	-	TGTGCCAGCAGCTTTGACATGAACACTGAAGCTTTCTTT	CASSFDMNTEAFF